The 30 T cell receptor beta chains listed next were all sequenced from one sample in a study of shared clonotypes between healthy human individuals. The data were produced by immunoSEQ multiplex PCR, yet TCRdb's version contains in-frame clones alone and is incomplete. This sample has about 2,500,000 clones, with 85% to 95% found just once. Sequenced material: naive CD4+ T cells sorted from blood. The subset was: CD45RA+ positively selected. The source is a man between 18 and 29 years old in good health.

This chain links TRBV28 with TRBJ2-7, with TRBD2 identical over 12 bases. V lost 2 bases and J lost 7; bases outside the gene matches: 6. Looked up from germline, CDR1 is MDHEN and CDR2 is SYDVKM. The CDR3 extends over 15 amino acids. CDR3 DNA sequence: TGTGCCAGCAGTTTAAGACTAGCGGGGGACAGGGAGCAGTACTTC. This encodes CASSLRLAGDREQYF.

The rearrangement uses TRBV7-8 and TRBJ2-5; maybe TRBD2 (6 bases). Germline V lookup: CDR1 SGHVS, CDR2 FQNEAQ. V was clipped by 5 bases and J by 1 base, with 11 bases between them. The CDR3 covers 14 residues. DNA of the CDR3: TGTGCCAGCAGCCCCCGGGGGTTCCAAGAGACCCAGTACTTC. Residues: CASSPRGFQETQYF.

CDR3: CASSLGEVYGYTF. The CDR3 region has the DNA TGTGCCAGTAGTCTCGGGGAAGTCTATGGCTACACCTTC. The J gene is TRBJ1-2, the V gene TRBV19, with unresolved D. The length of the CDR3 is 13 residues. Trimming cost V 5 bases and J 4 bases, with 11 bases left between them. Germline-derived CDR1 and CDR2 are LNHDA and SQIVND (reference sequence).

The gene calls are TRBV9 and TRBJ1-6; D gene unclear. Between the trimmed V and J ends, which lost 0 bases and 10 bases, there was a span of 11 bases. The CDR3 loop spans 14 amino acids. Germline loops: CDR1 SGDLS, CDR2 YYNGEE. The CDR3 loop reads CASSVAPGWSPLHF. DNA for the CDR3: TGTGCCAGCAGCGTAGCCCCCGGTTGGTCACCCCTCCACTTT.

CDR3 nucleotide sequence: TGCGCCAGCAGTCAATCAGGGTCGGCCGGGGGGCAGTACTTC. Its translation is CASSQSGSAGGQYF. This chain joins TRBV23-1 and TRBJ2-7; maybe TRBD2 (6 bases). TRBV23-1 is designated an ORF whose function remains uncertain. Trimming stripped 0 bases from V and 9 bases from J, with 15 bases between. CDR3 size: 14 residues.

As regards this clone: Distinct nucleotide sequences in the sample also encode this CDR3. DNA for the CDR3: TGTGCCAGCTCCCCAACAGGGGGAGAGACCCAGTACTTC. The encoded protein is CASSPTGGETQYF. The J gene is TRBJ2-5, the V gene TRBV18; 8 positions agree with TRBD1. Germline-derived CDR1 and CDR2 are KGHSH and LQKENI. Losses at the gene ends were 6 bases for V and 4 bases for J; bases not matched to a gene: 4. The CDR3 runs to 13 residues.

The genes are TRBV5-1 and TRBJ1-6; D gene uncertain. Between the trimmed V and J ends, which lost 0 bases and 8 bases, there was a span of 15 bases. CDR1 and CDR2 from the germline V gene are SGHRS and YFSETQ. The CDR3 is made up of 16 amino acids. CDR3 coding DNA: TGCGCCAGCAGCTTGGGGAGTACAACCGCCCATTCACCCCTCCACTTT. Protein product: CASSLGSTTAHSPLHF.

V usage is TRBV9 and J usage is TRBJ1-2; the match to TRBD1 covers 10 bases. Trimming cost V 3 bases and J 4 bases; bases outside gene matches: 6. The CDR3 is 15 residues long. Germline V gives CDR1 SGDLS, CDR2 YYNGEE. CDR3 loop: CASSGGTGDGYGYTF. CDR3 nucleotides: TGTGCCAGCAGCGGAGGGACAGGGGACGGCTATGGCTACACCTTC.

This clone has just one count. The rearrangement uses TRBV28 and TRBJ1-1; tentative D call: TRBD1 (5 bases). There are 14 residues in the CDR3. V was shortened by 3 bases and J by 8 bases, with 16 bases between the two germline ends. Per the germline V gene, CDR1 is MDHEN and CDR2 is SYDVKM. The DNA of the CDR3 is TGTGCCAGCAGTTTTGCCCGGGGGGGATTAGAAGCTTTCTTT. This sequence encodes CASSFARGGLEAFF. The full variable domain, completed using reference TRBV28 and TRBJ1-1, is DVKVTQSSRYLVKRTGEKVFLECVQDMDHENMFWYRQDPGLGLRLIYFSYDVKMKEKGDIPEGYSVSREKKERFSLILESASTNQTSMYLCASSFARGGLEAFFGQGTRLTVV.

The CDR3 loop is CASKPSGSTDTQYF. The CDR3 DNA sequence: TGTGCCAGTAAGCCTTCGGGGAGCACAGATACGCAGTATTTT. The chain joins TRBV19 to TRBJ2-3; D is perhaps TRBD2 (5 bases). Germline V gene sequence: CDR1 LNHDA, CDR2 SQIVND (reference sequence). Between the trimmed V and J ends, which lost 7 bases and 0 bases, there was a span of 11 bases. The CDR3 loop spans 14 amino acids.

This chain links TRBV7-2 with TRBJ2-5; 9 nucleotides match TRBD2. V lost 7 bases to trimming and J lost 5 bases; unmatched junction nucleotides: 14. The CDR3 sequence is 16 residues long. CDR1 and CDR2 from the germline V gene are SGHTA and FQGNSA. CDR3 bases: TGTGCCAGCACCCCCCGTGGGGTCGCGGGAGGGGAGACCCAGTACTTC. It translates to CASTPRGVAGGETQYF.

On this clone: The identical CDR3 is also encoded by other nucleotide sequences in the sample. CDR3 protein: CASSEARGSPLHF. Here the CDR3 DNA reads TGTGCCAGCAGTGAAGCGCGGGGCTCACCCCTCCACTTT. The chain links TRBV6-1 to TRBJ1-6; a possible D gene is TRBD1 (5 bases). Germline loops: CDR1 MNHNS, CDR2 SASEGT. The CDR3 has 13 amino acids. The V and J ends lost 0 bases and 10 bases respectively, with 7 bases between them.

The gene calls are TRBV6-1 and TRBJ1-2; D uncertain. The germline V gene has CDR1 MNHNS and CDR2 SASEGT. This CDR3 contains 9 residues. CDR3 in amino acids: CPTVYGYTF. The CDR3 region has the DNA TGTCCCACCGTTTATGGCTACACCTTC.

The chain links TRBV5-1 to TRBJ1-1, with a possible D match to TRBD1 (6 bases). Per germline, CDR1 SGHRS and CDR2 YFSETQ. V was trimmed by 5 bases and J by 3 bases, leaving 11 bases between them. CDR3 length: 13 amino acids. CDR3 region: CASSSTGYTEAFF. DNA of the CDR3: TGCGCCAGCAGTTCTACAGGGTACACTGAAGCTTTCTTT.

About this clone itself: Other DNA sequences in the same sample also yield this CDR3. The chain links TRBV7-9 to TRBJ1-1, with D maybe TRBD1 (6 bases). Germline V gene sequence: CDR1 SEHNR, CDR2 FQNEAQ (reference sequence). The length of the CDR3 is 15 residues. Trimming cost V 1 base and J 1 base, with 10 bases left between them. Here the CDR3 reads CASSLGGGPNTEAFF. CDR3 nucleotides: TGTGCCAGCAGCTTAGGCGGGGGGCCGAACACTGAAGCTTTCTTT.

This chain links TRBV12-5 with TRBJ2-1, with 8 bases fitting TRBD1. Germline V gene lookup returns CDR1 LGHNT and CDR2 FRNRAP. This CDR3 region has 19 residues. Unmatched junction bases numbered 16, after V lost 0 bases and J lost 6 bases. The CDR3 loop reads CASGLVLHSGQGSSNEQFF. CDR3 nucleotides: TGTGCTAGTGGTTTGGTACTCCACTCTGGACAGGGCTCTTCCAATGAGCAGTTCTTC.

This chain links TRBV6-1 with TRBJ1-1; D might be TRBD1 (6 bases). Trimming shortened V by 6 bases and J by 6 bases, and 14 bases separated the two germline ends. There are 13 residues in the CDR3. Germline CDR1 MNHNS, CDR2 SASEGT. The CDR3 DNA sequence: TGTGCCAGCAGCCCACAGGGTGGGTCTGAAGCTTTCTTT. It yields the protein CASSPQGGSEAFF.

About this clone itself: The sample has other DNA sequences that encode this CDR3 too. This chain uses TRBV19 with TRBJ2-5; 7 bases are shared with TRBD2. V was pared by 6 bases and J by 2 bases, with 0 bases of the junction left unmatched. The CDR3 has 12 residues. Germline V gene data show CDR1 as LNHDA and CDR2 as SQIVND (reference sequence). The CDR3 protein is CASRRGQETQYF. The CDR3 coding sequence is TGTGCCAGTAGGCGGGGGCAAGAGACCCAGTACTTC.

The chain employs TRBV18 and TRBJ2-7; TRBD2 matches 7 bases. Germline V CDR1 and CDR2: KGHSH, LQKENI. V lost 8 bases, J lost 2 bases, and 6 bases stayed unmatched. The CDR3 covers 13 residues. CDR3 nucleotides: TGTGCCAGCAGACTAGCACCTACCTACGAGCAGTACTTC. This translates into CASRLAPTYEQYF.

DNA for the CDR3: TGTGCCAGCAGTGATAACAGTAACTATGGCTACACCTTC. Translation: CASSDNSNYGYTF. V is TRBV2 and J is TRBJ1-2; D remains ambiguous. The V and J ends lost 3 bases and 1 base respectively, with 6 bases between them. The CDR3 has 13 amino acids. CDR1 is SNHLY and CDR2 is FYNNEI in the germline V gene. Together with reference TRBV2 and TRBJ1-2, the CDR3 gives the full variable domain: EPEVTQTPSHQVTQMGQEVILRCVPISNHLYFYWYRQILGQKVEFLVSFYNNEISEKSEIFDDQFSVERPDGSNFTLKIRSTKLEDSAMYFCASSDNSNYGYTFGSGTRLTVV.

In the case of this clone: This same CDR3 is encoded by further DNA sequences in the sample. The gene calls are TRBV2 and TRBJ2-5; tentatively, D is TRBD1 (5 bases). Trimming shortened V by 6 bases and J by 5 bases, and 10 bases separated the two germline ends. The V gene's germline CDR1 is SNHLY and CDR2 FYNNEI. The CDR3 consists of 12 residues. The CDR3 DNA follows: TGTGCCAGCAGAGGGGTCGGGGAGACCCAGTACTTC. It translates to CASRGVGETQYF.

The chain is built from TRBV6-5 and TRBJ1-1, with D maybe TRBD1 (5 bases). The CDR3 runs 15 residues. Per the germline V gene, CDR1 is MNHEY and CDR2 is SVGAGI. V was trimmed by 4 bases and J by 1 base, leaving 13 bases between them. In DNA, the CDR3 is TGTGCCAGCAGTTCGTCGACAGCAAAGAACACTGAAGCTTTCTTT. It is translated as CASSSSTAKNTEAFF.

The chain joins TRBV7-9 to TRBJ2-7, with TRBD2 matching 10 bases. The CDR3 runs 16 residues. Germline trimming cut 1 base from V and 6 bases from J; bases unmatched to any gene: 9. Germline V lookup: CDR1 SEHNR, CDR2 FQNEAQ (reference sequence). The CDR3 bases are TGTGCCAGCAGCTTAGGGTCTAGCGGGAGAGGCCTCGAGCAGTACTTC. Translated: CASSLGSSGRGLEQYF.

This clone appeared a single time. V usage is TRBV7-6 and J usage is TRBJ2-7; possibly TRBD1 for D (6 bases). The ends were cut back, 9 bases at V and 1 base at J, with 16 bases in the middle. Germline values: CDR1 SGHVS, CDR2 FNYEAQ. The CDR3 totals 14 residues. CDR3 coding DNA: TGTGCCAGACGGTTGGCAGGGGCATCCTACGAGCAGTACTTC. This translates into CARRLAGASYEQYF.

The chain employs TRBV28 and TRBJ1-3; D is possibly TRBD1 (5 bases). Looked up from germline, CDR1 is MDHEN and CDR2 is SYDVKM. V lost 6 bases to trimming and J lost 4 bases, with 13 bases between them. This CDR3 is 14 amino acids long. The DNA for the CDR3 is TGTGCCAGCAGCTCCGACAGAAGGGGAAACACCATATATTTT. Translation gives CASSSDRRGNTIYF.

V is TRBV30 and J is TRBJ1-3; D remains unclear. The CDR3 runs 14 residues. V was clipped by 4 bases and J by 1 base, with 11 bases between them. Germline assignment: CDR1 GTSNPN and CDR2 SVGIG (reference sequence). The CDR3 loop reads CAWKDYRSGNTIYF. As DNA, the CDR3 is TGTGCCTGGAAGGATTATAGGTCTGGAAACACCATATATTTT.

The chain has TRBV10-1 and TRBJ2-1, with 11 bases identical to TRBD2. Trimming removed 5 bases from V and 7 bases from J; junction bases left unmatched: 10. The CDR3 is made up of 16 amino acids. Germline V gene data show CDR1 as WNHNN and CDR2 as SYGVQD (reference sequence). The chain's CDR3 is CASSTSGGVRGNEQFF. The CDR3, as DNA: TGCGCCAGCAGTACTAGCGGGGGAGTACGTGGAAATGAGCAGTTCTTC.

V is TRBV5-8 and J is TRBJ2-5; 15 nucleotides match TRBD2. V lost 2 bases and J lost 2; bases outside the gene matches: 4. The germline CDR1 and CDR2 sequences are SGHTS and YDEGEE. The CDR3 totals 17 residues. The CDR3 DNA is TGTGCCAGCAGCTTCGGACTAGCGGGAGGGTCTCAAGAGACCCAGTACTTC. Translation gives CASSFGLAGGSQETQYF. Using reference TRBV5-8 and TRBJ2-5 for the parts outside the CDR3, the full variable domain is EAGVTQSPTHLIKTRGQQATLRCSPISGHTSVYWYQQALGLGLQFLLWYDEGEERNRGNFPPRFSGRQFPNYSSELNVNALELEDSALYLCASSFGLAGGSQETQYFGPGTRLLVL.

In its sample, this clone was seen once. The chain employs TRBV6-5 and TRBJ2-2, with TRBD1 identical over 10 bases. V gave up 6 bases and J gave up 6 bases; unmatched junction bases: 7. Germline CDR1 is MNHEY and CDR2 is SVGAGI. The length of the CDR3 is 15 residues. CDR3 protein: CASSRGTGEAGELFF. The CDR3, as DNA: TGTGCCAGCAGCCGCGGGACAGGGGAAGCCGGGGAGCTGTTTTTT.

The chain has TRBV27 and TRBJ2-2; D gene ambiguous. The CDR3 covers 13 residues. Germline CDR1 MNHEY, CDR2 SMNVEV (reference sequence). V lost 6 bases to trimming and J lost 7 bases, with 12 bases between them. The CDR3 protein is CASSLLKNGELFF. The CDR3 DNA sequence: TGTGCCAGCAGCCTCCTCAAGAACGGGGAGCTGTTTTTT.